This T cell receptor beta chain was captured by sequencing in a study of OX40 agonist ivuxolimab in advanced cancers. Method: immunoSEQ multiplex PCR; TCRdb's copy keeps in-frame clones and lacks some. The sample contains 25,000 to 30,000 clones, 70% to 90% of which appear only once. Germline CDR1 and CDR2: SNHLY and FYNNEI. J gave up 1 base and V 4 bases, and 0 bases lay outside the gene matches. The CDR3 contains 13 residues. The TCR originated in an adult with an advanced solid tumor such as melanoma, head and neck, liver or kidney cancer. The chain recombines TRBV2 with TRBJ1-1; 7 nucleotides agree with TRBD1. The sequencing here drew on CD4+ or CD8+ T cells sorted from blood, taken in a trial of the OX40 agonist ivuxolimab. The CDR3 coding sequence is TGTGCCAGCAGTGCAGGGGGGAACACTGAAGCTTTCTTT. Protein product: CASSAGGNTEAFF.